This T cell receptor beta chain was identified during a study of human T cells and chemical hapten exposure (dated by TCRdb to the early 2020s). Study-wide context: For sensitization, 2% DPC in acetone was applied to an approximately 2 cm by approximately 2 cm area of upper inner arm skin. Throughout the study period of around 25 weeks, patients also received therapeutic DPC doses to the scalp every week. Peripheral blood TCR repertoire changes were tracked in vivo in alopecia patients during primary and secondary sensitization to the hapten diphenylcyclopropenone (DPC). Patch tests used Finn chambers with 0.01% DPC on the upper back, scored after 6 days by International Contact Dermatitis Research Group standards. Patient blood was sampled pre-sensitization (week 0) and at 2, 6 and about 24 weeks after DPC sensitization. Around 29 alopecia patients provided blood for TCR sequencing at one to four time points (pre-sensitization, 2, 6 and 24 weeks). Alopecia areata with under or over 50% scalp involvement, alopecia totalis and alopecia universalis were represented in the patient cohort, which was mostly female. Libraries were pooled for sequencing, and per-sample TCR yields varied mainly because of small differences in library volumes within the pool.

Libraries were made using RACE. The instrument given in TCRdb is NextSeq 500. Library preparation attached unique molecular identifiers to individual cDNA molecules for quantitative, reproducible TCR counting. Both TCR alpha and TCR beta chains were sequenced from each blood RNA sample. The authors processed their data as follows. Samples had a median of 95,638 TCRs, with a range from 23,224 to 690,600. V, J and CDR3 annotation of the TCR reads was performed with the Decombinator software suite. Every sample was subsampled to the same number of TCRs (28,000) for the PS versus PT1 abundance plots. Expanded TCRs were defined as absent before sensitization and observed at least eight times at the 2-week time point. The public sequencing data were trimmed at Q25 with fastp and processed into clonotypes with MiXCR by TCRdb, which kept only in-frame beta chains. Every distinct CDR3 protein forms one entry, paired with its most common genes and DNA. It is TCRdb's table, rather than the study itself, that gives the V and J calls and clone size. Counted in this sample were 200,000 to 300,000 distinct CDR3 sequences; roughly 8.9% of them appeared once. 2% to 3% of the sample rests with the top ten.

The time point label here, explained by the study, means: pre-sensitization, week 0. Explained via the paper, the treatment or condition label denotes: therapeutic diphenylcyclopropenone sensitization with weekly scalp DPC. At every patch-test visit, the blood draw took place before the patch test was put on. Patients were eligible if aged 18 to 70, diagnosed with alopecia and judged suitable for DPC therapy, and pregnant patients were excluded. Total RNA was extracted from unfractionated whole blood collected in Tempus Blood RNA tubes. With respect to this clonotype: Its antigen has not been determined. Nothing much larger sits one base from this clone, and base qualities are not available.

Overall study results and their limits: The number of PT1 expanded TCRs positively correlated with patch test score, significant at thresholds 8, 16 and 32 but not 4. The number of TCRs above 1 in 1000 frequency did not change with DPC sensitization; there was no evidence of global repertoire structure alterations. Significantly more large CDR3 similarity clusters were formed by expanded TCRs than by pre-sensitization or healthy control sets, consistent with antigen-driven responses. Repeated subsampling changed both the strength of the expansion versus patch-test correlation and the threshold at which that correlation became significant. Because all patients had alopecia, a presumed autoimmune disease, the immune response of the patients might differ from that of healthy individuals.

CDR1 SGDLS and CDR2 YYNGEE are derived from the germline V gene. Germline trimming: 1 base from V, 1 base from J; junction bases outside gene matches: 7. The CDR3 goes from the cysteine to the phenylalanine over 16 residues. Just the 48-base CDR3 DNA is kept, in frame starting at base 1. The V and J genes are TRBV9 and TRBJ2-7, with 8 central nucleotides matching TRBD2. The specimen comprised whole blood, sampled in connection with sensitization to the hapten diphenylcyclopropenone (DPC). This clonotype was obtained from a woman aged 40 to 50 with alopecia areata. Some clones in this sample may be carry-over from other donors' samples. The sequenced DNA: TGTGCCAGCAGCGTATCTGCGGGGGGAAATTCCTACGAGCAGTACTTC. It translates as CASSVSAGGNSYEQYF.